A selection of T cell receptor beta chains follows, all from one sample in a study of cytomegalovirus exposure and HLA in healthy donors. This table comes from immunoSEQ multiplex PCR, and its TCRdb copy is limited to in-frame clones, with some not included. The table has 200,000 to 250,000 clones, 75% to 90% seen once. The sequenced sample was PBMCs. Every receptor here comes from a young woman in good health and CMV-seronegative. The CDR3 runs from the conserved cysteine through the conserved F or W. The D gene is left open where the match is weak. Size is omitted from some rows. Given values are once, few, many or a class for expanded clones.

TRBD1 | TRBJ2-3 | TRBV5-1 | NA | CASSPSWTGNQITDTQYF | TGCGCCAGCAGCCCCTCCTGGACAGGAAACCAGATCACAGATACGCAGTATTTT
NA | TRBJ2-7 | TRBV21-1 | NA | CASSKAQKGHASYEQYF | TGTGCCAGCAGCAAAGCGCAAAAGGGGCATGCATCCTACGAGCAGTACTTC
TRBD2 | TRBJ2-7 | TRBV27 | NA | CASRQSGTYEQYF | TGTGCCAGCAGGCAAAGCGGGACCTACGAGCAGTACTTC
TRBD1 | TRBJ1-1 | TRBV5-4 | NA | CASSARTGGTWEAFF | TGTGCCAGCAGCGCAAGGACAGGCGGTACCTGGGAAGCTTTCTTT
TRBD1 | TRBJ2-1 | TRBV6-5 | NA | CASSRDRGRQESQFF | TGTGCCAGCAGCCGGGACAGGGGGCGCCAAGAATCGCAGTTCTTC
NA | TRBJ1-2 | TRBV6-6 | NA | CASTDSFDYGYTF | TGTGCCAGCACGGACAGCTTTGACTATGGCTACACCTTC
NA | TRBJ2-5 | TRBV11-2 | NA | CASSSIRRQETQYF | TGTGCCAGCAGCTCCATAAGGAGACAAGAGACCCAGTACTTC
NA | TRBJ1-1 | TRBV5-1 | NA | CASSPGAGSVTEAFF | TGCGCCAGCAGCCCCGGAGCGGGATCTGTTACTGAAGCTTTCTTT
NA | TRBJ1-4 | TRBV29-1 | NA | CSTRYGGEKLFF | TGCAGTACTCGGTATGGCGGAGAAAAACTGTTTTTT
TRBD1 | TRBJ1-2 | TRBV27 | NA | CASSRGQVYGYTF | TGTGCCAGCAGTAGAGGACAGGTCTATGGCTACACCTTC
NA | TRBJ2-7 | TRBV11-3 | NA | CASSSQVMGGQNYEQYF | TGTGCCAGCAGCTCGCAGGTAATGGGGGGACAGAACTACGAGCAGTACTTC
NA | TRBJ2-3 | TRBV29-1 | NA | CSTGDRTDTQYF | TGCAGCACCGGGGATCGCACAGATACGCAGTATTTT
TRBD2 | TRBJ2-1 | TRBV4-2 | once | CASSQEAWLADSYNEQFF | TGTGCCAGCAGCCAAGAGGCCTGGCTAGCGGACTCCTACAATGAGCAGTTCTTC
TRBD1 | TRBJ2-5 | TRBV11-2 | NA | CASSSRPGTGKETQYF | TGTGCCAGCAGCTCCCGACCCGGGACAGGGAAAGAGACCCAGTACTTC
NA | TRBJ2-7 | TRBV7-6 | NA | CASSEITGEQYF | TGTGCCAGCAGCGAGATAACGGGGGAGCAGTACTTC
NA | TRBJ1-1 | TRBV29-1 | NA | CSVDREGVNTEAFF | TGCAGCGTTGACAGGGAGGGGGTGAACACTGAAGCTTTCTTT
NA | TRBJ2-1 | TRBV6-4 | NA | CASNNPGLRYNEQFF | TGTGCCAGCAACAATCCGGGACTCAGGTACAATGAGCAGTTCTTC
NA | TRBJ2-2 | TRBV6-5 | NA | CASSSANTGELFF | TGTGCCAGCAGTTCAGCGAACACCGGGGAGCTGTTTTTT
TRBD2 | TRBJ2-2 | TRBV18 | NA | CASSPGLAGVPGELFF | TGTGCCAGCTCACCAGGCCTAGCGGGAGTCCCCGGGGAGCTGTTTTTT
NA | TRBJ2-1 | TRBV27 | NA | CASSWFGPSSNEQFF | TGTGCCAGCAGTTGGTTTGGGCCCTCCTCCAATGAGCAGTTCTTC
NA | TRBJ1-1 | TRBV19 | NA | CASTAAKYTEAFF | TGTGCCAGTACAGCGGCAAAATACACTGAAGCTTTCTTT
TRBD1 | TRBJ1-1 | TRBV13 | NA | CASSLEGATEAFF | TGTGCCAGCAGCTTAGAGGGGGCAACTGAAGCTTTCTTT
NA | TRBJ2-1 | TRBV11-2 | once | CASSLIGNKGRPYNEQFF | TGTGCCAGCAGCTTAATCGGGAATAAAGGGCGGCCCTACAATGAGCAGTTCTTC
NA | TRBJ1-2 | TRBV18 | NA | CASSRAGIYGYTF | TGTGCCAGCTCACGGGCCGGTATTTATGGCTACACCTTC
TRBD1 | TRBJ1-6 | TRBV27 | NA | CASSITGGSPLHF | TGTGCCAGCAGTATCACAGGGGGGTCACCCCTCCACTTT
NA | TRBJ1-3 | TRBV4-3 | NA | CASSQADPGEGDTIYF | TGCGCCAGCAGCCAAGCGGACCCAGGGGAGGGGGACACCATATATTTT
NA | TRBJ2-7 | TRBV18 | NA | CASSPTDVSEQYF | TGTGCCAGCTCACCCACAGATGTCTCCGAGCAGTACTTC
NA | TRBJ1-1 | TRBV19 | NA | CASSSRGGGRTEAFF | TGTGCCAGTAGTTCGAGGGGAGGGGGAAGAACTGAAGCTTTCTTT
TRBD2 | TRBJ2-7 | TRBV18 | NA | CASSPGQGGSEQYF | TGTGCCAGCTCACCAGGGCAGGGCGGGAGCGAGCAGTACTTC
TRBD2 | TRBJ2-7 | TRBV7-7 | NA | CASSLVAGGPQYF | TGTGCCAGCAGCTTAGTAGCGGGGGGGCCTCAGTACTTC
TRBD2 | TRBJ2-7 | TRBV11-2 | once | CASSSTSGRTYEQYF | TGTGCCAGCAGCTCGACTAGCGGGAGAACCTACGAGCAGTACTTC